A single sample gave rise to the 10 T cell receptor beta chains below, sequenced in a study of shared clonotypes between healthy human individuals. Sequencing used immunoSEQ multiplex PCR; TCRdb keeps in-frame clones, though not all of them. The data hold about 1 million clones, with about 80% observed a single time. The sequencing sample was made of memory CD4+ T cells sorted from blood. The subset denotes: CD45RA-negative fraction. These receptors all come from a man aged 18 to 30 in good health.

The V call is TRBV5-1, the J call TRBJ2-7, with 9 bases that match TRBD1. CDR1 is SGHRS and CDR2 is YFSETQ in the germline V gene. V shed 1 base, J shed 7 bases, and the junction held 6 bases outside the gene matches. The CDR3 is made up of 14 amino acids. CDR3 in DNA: TGCGCCAGCAGCTTGAGGACAGGGGCTGATGAGCAGTACTTC. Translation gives CASSLRTGADEQYF.

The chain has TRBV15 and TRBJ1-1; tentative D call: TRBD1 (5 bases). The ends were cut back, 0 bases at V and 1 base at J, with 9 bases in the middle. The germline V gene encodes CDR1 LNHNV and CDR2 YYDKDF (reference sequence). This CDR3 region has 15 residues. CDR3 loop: CATSRDRGGNTEAFF. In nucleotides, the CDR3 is TGTGCCACCAGCAGAGATCGGGGCGGGAACACTGAAGCTTTCTTT.

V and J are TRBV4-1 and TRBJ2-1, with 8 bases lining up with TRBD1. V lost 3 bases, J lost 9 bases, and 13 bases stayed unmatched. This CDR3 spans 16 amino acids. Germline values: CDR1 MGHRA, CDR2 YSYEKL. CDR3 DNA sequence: TGCGCCAGCAGCCATTCTGGGACAGGAGTCCTCAGTGAGCAGTTCTTC. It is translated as CASSHSGTGVLSEQFF.

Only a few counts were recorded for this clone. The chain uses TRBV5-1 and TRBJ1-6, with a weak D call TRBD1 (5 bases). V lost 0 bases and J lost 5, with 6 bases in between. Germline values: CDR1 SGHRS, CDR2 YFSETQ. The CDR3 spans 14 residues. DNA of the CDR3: TGCGCCAGCAGCTTGGGACAGAATAATTCACCCCTCCACTTT. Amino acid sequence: CASSLGQNNSPLHF.

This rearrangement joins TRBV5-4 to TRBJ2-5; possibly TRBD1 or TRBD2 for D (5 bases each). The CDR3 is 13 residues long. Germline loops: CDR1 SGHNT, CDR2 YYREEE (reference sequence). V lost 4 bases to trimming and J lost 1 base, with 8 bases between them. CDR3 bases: TGTGCCAGCAGCAGGGGACGCCAAGAGACCCAGTACTTC. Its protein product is CASSRGRQETQYF.

The CDR3 loop is CATSRGYYYEQYF. The CDR3 bases are TGTGCCACCAGCAGAGGCTATTACTACGAGCAGTACTTC. V gene TRBV15 combines with J gene TRBJ2-5; D unclear. The J call is doubtful: the DNA matches TRBJ2-7 better. The CDR3 sequence is 13 residues long. Per the germline V gene, CDR1 is LNHNV and CDR2 is YYDKDF (reference sequence).

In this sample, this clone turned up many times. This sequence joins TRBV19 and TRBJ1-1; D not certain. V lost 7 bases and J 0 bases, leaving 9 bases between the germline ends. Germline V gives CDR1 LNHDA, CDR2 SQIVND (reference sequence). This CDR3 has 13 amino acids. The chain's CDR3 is CASTSLMNTEAFF. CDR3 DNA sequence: TGTGCCAGTACGAGTCTGATGAACACTGAAGCTTTCTTT.

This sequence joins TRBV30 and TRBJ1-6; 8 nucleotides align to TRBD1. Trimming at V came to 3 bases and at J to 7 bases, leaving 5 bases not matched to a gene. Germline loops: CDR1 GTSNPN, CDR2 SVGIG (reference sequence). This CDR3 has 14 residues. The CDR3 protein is CAWRSGQANSPLHF. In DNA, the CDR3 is TGTGCCTGGAGATCGGGACAGGCAAATTCACCCCTCCACTTT.

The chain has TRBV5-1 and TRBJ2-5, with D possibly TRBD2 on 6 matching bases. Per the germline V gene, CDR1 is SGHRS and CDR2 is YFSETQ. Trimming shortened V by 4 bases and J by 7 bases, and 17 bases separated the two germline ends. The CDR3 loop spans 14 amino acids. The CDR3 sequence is CASSPGPSGGTQYF. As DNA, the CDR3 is TGCGCCAGCAGCCCCGGACCTTCCGGGGGGACCCAGTACTTC.

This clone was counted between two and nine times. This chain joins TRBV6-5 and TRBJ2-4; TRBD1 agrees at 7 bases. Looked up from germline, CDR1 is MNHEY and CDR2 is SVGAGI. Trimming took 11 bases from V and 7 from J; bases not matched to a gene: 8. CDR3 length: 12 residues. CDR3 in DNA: TGTGCCGCCGGACAGGCCCGTAACATTCAGTACTTC. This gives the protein CAAGQARNIQYF.